The 21 T cell receptor beta chains below all came from one sample that was sequenced in a study of shared clonotypes between healthy human individuals (TCRdb year 2020). Libraries were prepared through the immunoSEQ multiplex PCR assay. Held by TCRdb, this immuneACCESS table contains in-frame sequences only and omits some clones. Under half of the omission traces to an unresolved V gene where checked; the cause of the rest is unknown. Across this sample there are some 2,500,000 clones, with about nine tenths seen only once. The ten largest clones add up to approximately 0.4% of the sample. Specimen: naive CD4+ T cells from PBMCs. What the cell subset or site label conveys for this sample: CD45RA+ positively selected. Source of these receptors: a man between 18 and 35 years old in good health. Some clones in this sample may be carry-over from other donors' samples.

This chain uses TRBV6-5 with TRBJ2-6, with D uncertain. Germline V gene data show CDR1 as MNHEY and CDR2 as SVGAGI. The V end lost 4 bases, the J end lost 0 bases, and 7 bases lay between the germline ends. This CDR3 has 15 residues. The CDR3 DNA follows: TGTGCCAGCAGTTTCGGAATCTCTGGGGCCAACGTCCTGACTTTC. It codes for CASSFGISGANVLTF.

This rearrangement joins TRBV6-9 to TRBJ1-4, with D perhaps matching TRBD1 (5 bases). CDR1 MNHGY and CDR2 SVAAGI come from the germline V gene. V gave up 5 bases and J gave up 3 bases, with 13 bases separating them. CDR3 size: 15 residues. In nucleotides, the CDR3 is TGTGCCAGCAGTCCCCCGGGGGTGGCTAATGAAAAACTGTTTTTT. It codes for CASSPPGVANEKLFF.

The chain recombines TRBV5-1 with TRBJ2-3, with a weak D call TRBD2 (5 bases). The germline V and J ends were trimmed by 0 bases and 1 base, with 9 bases remaining between them. This CDR3 contains 15 residues. Per germline, CDR1 SGHRS and CDR2 YFSETQ. The CDR3 is CASSLAWGGTDTQYF. The DNA for the CDR3 is TGCGCCAGCAGCTTGGCCTGGGGAGGCACAGATACGCAGTATTTT.

With respect to this clone: The same CDR3 arises from other DNA sequences in this sample as well. V usage is TRBV10-3 and J usage is TRBJ1-2; 7 bases agree with TRBD1. This CDR3 has 12 amino acids. Germline CDR1 is ENHRY and CDR2 is SYGVKD. The V gene end was trimmed by 4 bases and the J gene end by 5 bases; junction bases not matched to a gene: 1. CDR3 DNA: TGTGCCATCAGTGGACAGGGTTATGGCTACACCTTC. It translates to CAISGQGYGYTF.

CDR3 coding DNA: TGTGCCAGCAGCTCAAAACCGGGACTAGGGGAGGATACGCAGTATTTT. Protein: CASSSKPGLGEDTQYF. The J gene is TRBJ2-3, the V gene TRBV7-3, with 8 positions matching TRBD2. Germline V lookup: CDR1 SGHTA, CDR2 FQGTGA. This CDR3 comprises 16 residues. V gave up 4 bases and J gave up 6 bases; unmatched junction bases: 12.

This clone was seen once. Other DNA sequences in this specimen translate into the identical CDR3. The V and J genes are TRBV30 and TRBJ1-1; D not resolved. CDR1 is GTSNPN, CDR2 SVGIG, per germline (reference sequence). The CDR3 runs 15 residues. V lost 5 bases and J lost 1, with 17 bases in between. The CDR3 region is CAWYSGLGGNTEAFF. The CDR3 DNA follows: TGTGCCTGGTATTCGGGTTTGGGAGGGAACACTGAAGCTTTCTTT.

The chain carries TRBV19 and TRBJ1-5, with 10 bases identical to TRBD1. Germline V gene data show CDR1 as LNHDA and CDR2 as SQIVND (reference sequence). V shed 3 bases and J 7 bases; nucleotides not matched to a gene: 6. This CDR3 is 15 amino acids long. This chain's CDR3 is CASSMGQGFGQPQHF. In DNA, the CDR3 is TGTGCCAGTAGTATGGGACAGGGGTTTGGCCAGCCCCAGCATTTT.

The V call is TRBV2, the J call TRBJ2-3, with TRBD2 matching over 13 bases. The CDR3 has 16 amino acids. After removal of 4 bases from V and 4 bases from J, the junction contained 5 bases not matched to a gene. The germline gives CDR1 SNHLY, CDR2 FYNNEI. The CDR3 loop is CASSVRTSGSADTQYF. The CDR3 DNA reads as TGTGCCAGCAGTGTGCGGACTAGCGGGAGTGCAGATACGCAGTATTTT.

V is TRBV6-1 and J is TRBJ1-2; 8 bases align to TRBD1. CDR3 size: 14 residues. V was clipped by 3 bases and J by 6 bases; unmatched bases: 6. Looked up from germline, CDR1 is MNHNS and CDR2 is SASEGT. CDR3 coding DNA: TGTGCCAGCAGTGACAGGGGGCGAGGGCATGGCTACACCTTC. Its protein product is CASSDRGRGHGYTF.

The genes are TRBV19 and TRBJ1-4; TRBD1 is a possible D gene (5 bases). The CDR3 contains 15 residues. The germline gives CDR1 LNHDA, CDR2 SQIVND (reference sequence). With 4 bases removed from V and 12 bases from J, the gap between germline ends came to 21 bases. CDR3 DNA: TGTGCCAGTAGTACAGTCCAGGGAGATAAGGAGGAACTGTTTTTT. Translation gives CASSTVQGDKEELFF.

The chain carries TRBV19 and TRBJ1-5, with D perhaps TRBD1 (6 bases). This CDR3 spans 20 amino acids. The V gene's germline CDR1 is LNHDA and CDR2 SQIVND (reference sequence). Trimming cost V 3 bases and J 0 bases, with 24 bases left between them. In nucleotides, the CDR3 is TGTGCCAGTAGTATTTTCCCCCCCGCCGGACAGCACCTTAGCAATCAGCCCCAGCATTTT. This translates into CASSIFPPAGQHLSNQPQHF.

Worth noting for this clone: Other DNA sequences in this sample translate to the same CDR3. The V gene is TRBV5-1, the J gene TRBJ2-1; TRBD1 matches 7 bases. The CDR3 covers 14 residues. V was pared by 4 bases and J by 4 bases, with 5 bases of the junction left unmatched. From germline, CDR1 is SGHRS and CDR2 YFSETQ. The CDR3 region is CASSMGDSYNEQFF. The CDR3 DNA sequence: TGCGCCAGCAGCATGGGGGACAGTTACAATGAGCAGTTCTTC.

The V and J genes are TRBV7-3 and TRBJ1-2, with TRBD1 as a possible D gene (5 bases). The germline gives CDR1 SGHTA, CDR2 FQGTGA. This CDR3 has 15 residues. The ends were cut back, 5 bases at V and 5 bases at J, with 18 bases in the middle. Here the CDR3 DNA reads TGTGCCAGCAGCCCCAATTCCGGGACCTTATATGGCTACACCTTC. Translating it yields CASSPNSGTLYGYTF.

The CDR3 reads CASSPYRGFPYEQYF. The DNA of the CDR3 is TGTGCCAGCAGTCCTTACAGGGGCTTTCCCTACGAGCAGTACTTC. This chain uses TRBV28 with TRBJ2-7; TRBD1 matches 7 bases. The germline V gene encodes CDR1 MDHEN and CDR2 SYDVKM. This CDR3 is 15 amino acids long. Trimming took 5 bases from V and 2 from J; bases not matched to a gene: 9. Full variable domain (remainder filled in from reference TRBV28 and TRBJ2-7): DVKVTQSSRYLVKRTGEKVFLECVQDMDHENMFWYRQDPGLGLRLIYFSYDVKMKEKGDIPEGYSVSREKKERFSLILESASTNQTSMYLCASSPYRGFPYEQYFGPGTRLTVT.

The chain is built from TRBV6-5 and TRBJ1-2; D is perhaps TRBD1 (5 bases). Germline V CDR1 and CDR2: MNHEY, SVGAGI. V dropped 4 bases and J dropped 4 bases, with 13 bases sitting between them. CDR3 size: 14 residues. The CDR3 DNA is TGTGCCAGCAGTTTCAGGGAAGTGGGCTATGGCTACACCTTC. It codes for CASSFREVGYGYTF.

The chain links TRBV5-4 to TRBJ2-5, with D hard to call. This CDR3 comprises 17 residues. Germline assignment: CDR1 SGHNT and CDR2 YYREEE (reference sequence). V was cut by 4 bases and J by 2 bases, with 21 bases left in between. CDR3 sequence: CASSGYSALPQQETQYF. CDR3 coding DNA: TGTGCCAGCAGCGGTTACTCGGCCCTGCCCCAACAAGAGACCCAGTACTTC.

V gene TRBV7-9 combines with J gene TRBJ2-7; a weak D match, TRBD1 (6 bases). Germline loops: CDR1 SEHNR, CDR2 FQNEAQ (reference sequence). The CDR3 is made up of 15 amino acids. Trimming pared 4 bases from V and 7 bases from J, leaving 20 bases between. The CDR3 protein is CASSWPGGGPLEQYF. DNA for the CDR3: TGTGCCAGCAGCTGGCCCGGTGGGGGCCCTTTGGAGCAGTACTTC. The full variable domain, with the rest looked up from reference TRBV7-9 and TRBJ2-7, is DTGVSQNPRHKITKRGQNVTFRCDPISEHNRLYWYRQTLGQGPEFLTYFQNEAQLEKSRLLSDRFSAERPKGSFSTLEIQRTEQGDSAMYLCASSWPGGGPLEQYFGPGTRLTVT.

The rearrangement links TRBV20-1 to TRBJ2-5; D is uncertain. The ends were cut back, 5 bases at V and 0 bases at J, with 4 bases in the middle. The CDR3 runs to 11 residues. Germline assignment: CDR1 DFQATT and CDR2 SNEGSKA (reference sequence). This CDR3 reads CSALYQETQYF. The CDR3 DNA is TGCAGTGCTTTATACCAAGAGACCCAGTACTTC.

The chain has TRBV28 and TRBJ2-4; 10 bases are shared with TRBD1. The CDR3 sequence is 15 residues long. The germline CDR1 and CDR2 sequences are MDHEN and SYDVKM. The J segment lost 3 bases and the V segment lost 10 bases, leaving 9 bases of the junction unmatched. This CDR3 reads CATATGGVGKNIQYF. CDR3 nucleotides: TGTGCCACCGCGACAGGGGGCGTGGGCAAAAACATTCAGTACTTC.

This clone was seen only a few times. DNA for the CDR3: TGTGCCAGCAGCGCGGGACCCAGAGGGGGCTACACCTTC. Encoded protein: CASSAGPRGGYTF. The chain recombines TRBV9 with TRBJ1-2, with a weak D call TRBD1 (5 bases). The CDR3 is 13 residues long. Germline loops: CDR1 SGDLS, CDR2 YYNGEE. Trimming pared 3 bases from V and 8 bases from J, leaving 14 bases between.

V gene TRBV11-1 combines with J gene TRBJ1-1; no clear D. The CDR3 is 13 amino acids. Germline CDR1 reads SGHAT; CDR2 reads FQDESV (reference sequence). V dropped 8 bases and J dropped 3 bases, with 13 bases sitting between them. Written as DNA, the CDR3 is TGTGCCAGCTTGCGGACGGGAGACACTGAAGCTTTCTTT. This translates into CASLRTGDTEAFF.